Listed here are 16 T cell receptor beta chains from one sample, sequenced in a study of T cell responses to AZD1222 COVID-19 vaccine (dated by TCRdb to 2020 to 2023). Libraries were prepared through the immunoSEQ multiplex PCR assay. TCRdb stores this immuneACCESS table with in-frame sequences only. Part of the clones is absent; in the studies checked, under half of the shortfall reflects unresolved V genes, and no reason is known for the rest. The sample contains 100,000 to 150,000 clones, about 89% of them found a single time. The ten most abundant clones make up around 1.5% of the sample. What this sample's time point label stands for: baseline before first vaccination. The specimen comprised peripheral blood, sampled on day 0 of AZD1222 vaccination. These receptors were collected from an adult in good health.

The chain couples TRBV15 to TRBJ1-2; TRBD1 aligns across 12 bases. V lost 0 bases and J lost 4; bases outside the gene matches: 6. CDR3 length: 17 amino acids. Germline V gives CDR1 LNHNV, CDR2 YYDKDF (reference sequence). The CDR3 is CATSRDRGTGGGYGYTF. CDR3 DNA sequence: TGTGCCACCAGCAGAGATCGGGGGACAGGGGGCGGCTATGGCTACACCTTC.

The rearrangement uses TRBV5-1 and TRBJ1-1, with TRBD1 identical over 7 bases. The CDR3 is made up of 14 amino acids. The germline V gene has CDR1 SGHRS and CDR2 YFSETQ. The V and J ends lost 2 bases and 1 base, in that order; junction bases with no gene match: 2. CDR3 region: CASSFGTANTEAFF. For the CDR3, the DNA is TGCGCCAGCAGCTTCGGGACAGCGAACACTGAAGCTTTCTTT.

The chain combines TRBV2 with TRBJ2-1; D call uncertain. Germline V gene data show CDR1 as SNHLY and CDR2 as FYNNEI. The CDR3 runs to 14 residues. Trimming took off 7 bases at V and 6 bases at J, with 16 bases between the two ends. The CDR3 protein is CASKWARRGNEQFF. The DNA of the CDR3 is TGTGCCAGCAAGTGGGCTAGACGTGGCAATGAGCAGTTCTTC.

The genes are TRBV4-1 and TRBJ2-2; D uncertain. V was cut by 1 base and J by 5 bases, with 5 bases left in between. The CDR3 totals 13 residues. Per germline, CDR1 MGHRA and CDR2 YSYEKL. The CDR3 protein is CASSQVSTGELFF. For the CDR3, the DNA is TGCGCCAGCAGCCAAGTTAGTACCGGGGAGCTGTTTTTT.

V usage is TRBV30 and J usage is TRBJ2-7; D is undetermined. The CDR3 runs to 15 residues. Germline lookup yields CDR1 GTSNPN and CDR2 SVGIG (reference sequence). V was pared by 4 bases and J by 0 bases, with 16 bases between. CDR3 residues: CAWIPATSISYEQYF. Here the CDR3 DNA reads TGTGCCTGGATCCCGGCTACAAGTATCTCCTACGAGCAGTACTTC.

This rearrangement joins TRBV6-2 or TRBV6-3 to TRBJ2-7; D remains unclear. Germline V gene data show CDR1 as MNHEY and CDR2 as SVGEGT. CDR3 length equals 18 residues. Trimming cost V 0 bases and J 0 bases, with 18 bases left between them. The CDR3 DNA follows: TGTGCCAGCAGTTACTCTACAACCCTACTAAGCTTCTCCTACGAGCAGTACTTC. Translated: CASSYSTTLLSFSYEQYF.

The chain recombines TRBV10-3 with TRBJ2-7; D gene unclear. V was shortened by 4 bases and J by 0 bases, with 10 bases between the two germline ends. Germline CDR1 and CDR2: ENHRY and SYGVKD. The CDR3 runs 14 residues. The CDR3 DNA is TGTGCCATCAGTGCGCGGTCCTTCTCCTACGAGCAGTACTTC. Its translation is CAISARSFSYEQYF.

The chain combines TRBV19 with TRBJ2-1; 9 bases map to TRBD1. V lost 3 bases and J lost 4; bases outside the gene matches: 7. The CDR3 has 16 amino acids. Germline V gene sequence: CDR1 LNHDA, CDR2 SQIVND (reference sequence). This CDR3 reads CASSIELGQGYNEQFF. The CDR3, as DNA: TGTGCCAGTAGTATCGAATTGGGACAGGGATACAATGAGCAGTTCTTC.

This clone was recorded once. The V gene is TRBV2, the J gene TRBJ2-7, with a possible D match to TRBD2 (5 bases). The CDR3 runs to 16 residues. The V end was cut by 5 bases, the J end by 4 bases, with 21 bases between. Germline CDR1 and CDR2: SNHLY and FYNNEI. The CDR3 DNA follows: TGTGCCAGCAGTCTAAACCCCGGGGTACCCTTTTACGAGCAGTACTTC. Its protein product is CASSLNPGVPFYEQYF.

The chain is built from TRBV18 and TRBJ1-1; TRBD1 matches at 11 bases. After removal of 4 bases from V and 5 bases from J, the junction contained 9 bases not matched to a gene. CDR1 is KGHSH and CDR2 is LQKENI in the germline V gene. This CDR3 is built from 16 residues. CDR3 nucleotide sequence: TGTGCCAGCTCACGGAACTCGGGACAGGGGGGAACTGAAGCTTTCTTT. Residues: CASSRNSGQGGTEAFF.

The V gene is TRBV2, the J gene TRBJ1-2; the D gene is possibly TRBD1 (5 bases). V lost 6 bases and J lost 4, with 15 bases in between. The CDR3 length is 14 residues. Germline CDR1 and CDR2: SNHLY and FYNNEI. In nucleotides, the CDR3 is TGTGCCAGCAGACAGGTTGCTTCACTCTATGGCTACACCTTC. Encoded protein: CASRQVASLYGYTF.

The chain recombines TRBV2 with TRBJ1-1; weak D call: TRBD1 (5 bases). V was shortened by 2 bases and J by 7 bases, with 14 bases between the two germline ends. Germline CDR1 and CDR2: SNHLY and FYNNEI. This CDR3 contains 14 residues. For the CDR3, the DNA is TGTGCCAGCAGTGAAATCCAGGGCCGTCTTGAAGCTTTCTTT. It is translated as CASSEIQGRLEAFF.

The chain couples TRBV6-2 or TRBV6-3 to TRBJ2-7; D is undetermined. Germline CDR1 is MNHEY and CDR2 is SVGEGT. V was cut by 0 bases and J by 2 bases, with 8 bases left in between. CDR3 length: 14 amino acids. CDR3 sequence reads: CASSYSKLPYEQYF. Written as DNA, the CDR3 is TGTGCCAGCAGTTACTCAAAACTTCCCTACGAGCAGTACTTC.

This chain uses TRBV11-3 with TRBJ2-3; D remains ambiguous. Trimming pared 5 bases from V and 5 bases from J, leaving 5 bases between. Germline V gene data show CDR1 as SGHNT and CDR2 as YENEEA. This CDR3 is 11 amino acids long. This CDR3 is CASSLEDTQYF. DNA for the CDR3: TGTGCCAGCAGCCTTGAAGATACGCAGTATTTT.

This clone was counted between two and nine times. The gene calls are TRBV9 and TRBJ2-2; D not certain. With 0 bases removed from V and 4 bases from J, the gap between germline ends came to 7 bases. Germline values: CDR1 SGDLS, CDR2 YYNGEE. This CDR3 has 14 amino acids. CDR3 region: CASSVVHGTGELFF. The CDR3 region has the DNA TGTGCCAGCAGCGTAGTACATGGCACCGGGGAGCTGTTTTTT.

This clone came up a few times. The same CDR3 is also encoded by other DNA sequences in this sample. Here the CDR3 reads CASSLGSYGYTF. In nucleotides, the CDR3 is TGTGCCAGCAGTTTGGGCAGTTATGGCTACACCTTC. The rearrangement uses TRBV28 and TRBJ1-2; D gene uncertain. The CDR3 loop spans 12 amino acids. V was clipped by 3 bases and J by 5 bases, with 7 bases between them. The germline V gene encodes CDR1 MDHEN and CDR2 SYDVKM.